The 12 T cell receptor beta chains presented below share a single source sample, sequenced in a study of blood T cell repertoires in COVID-19. TCRdb's table, derived via immunoSEQ multiplex PCR, lists solely in-frame clones and lacks some. Here the sample spans 130,000 to 150,000 clones, around 87% being singletons. The source material was peripheral blood. Every receptor here comes from a woman in her forties or fifties with active or convalescent COVID-19.

The V gene is TRBV5-1, the J gene TRBJ2-7, with 8 bases aligning to TRBD2. This CDR3 comprises 14 residues. Germline values: CDR1 SGHRS, CDR2 YFSETQ. The V segment lost 4 bases and the J segment 3 bases; nucleotides outside the gene matches: 6. The CDR3 here is CASSEGLGIYEQYF. The CDR3 DNA reads TGCGCCAGCAGCGAGGGACTAGGGATCTACGAGCAGTACTTC.

The J gene is TRBJ2-1, the V gene TRBV18; D not resolved. V was shortened by 3 bases and J by 5 bases, with 2 bases between the two germline ends. Per germline, CDR1 KGHSH and CDR2 LQKENI. The CDR3 is 11 residues long. The CDR3, as DNA: TGTGCCAGCTCACCCGACAATGAGCAGTTCTTC. It specifies CASSPDNEQFF.

The gene calls are TRBV2 and TRBJ1-6, with D perhaps matching TRBD1 (5 bases). This CDR3 has 15 amino acids. V was clipped by 6 bases and J by 6 bases, with 15 bases between them. The V gene's germline CDR1 is SNHLY and CDR2 FYNNEI. This CDR3 reads CASSAGPEGNSPLHF. Written as DNA, the CDR3 is TGTGCCAGCAGCGCGGGACCCGAGGGTAATTCACCCCTCCACTTT.

The rearrangement joins TRBV20-1 to TRBJ2-2, with 14 positions matching TRBD2. Germline loops: CDR1 DFQATT, CDR2 SNEGSKA (reference sequence). V lost 6 bases and J lost 1; bases outside the gene matches: 7. There are 17 residues in the CDR3. This CDR3 reads CSASVGLAGGNTGELFF. The CDR3 nucleotides are TGCAGTGCAAGTGTTGGACTAGCGGGAGGGAACACCGGGGAGCTGTTTTTT.

The chain recombines TRBV11-2 with TRBJ1-1, with 10 bases matching TRBD1. The V segment lost 4 bases and the J segment 4 bases; nucleotides outside the gene matches: 12. CDR1 and CDR2 (germline): SGHAT, FQNNGV. There are 17 residues in the CDR3. CDR3 sequence (DNA): TGTGCCAGCAGCTCTCTTTGGGGGGACAGGGGTCGCACTGAAGCTTTCTTT. This codes for CASSSLWGDRGRTEAFF.

This rearrangement joins TRBV24-1 to TRBJ1-4; no clear D gene. Looked up from germline, CDR1 is KGHDR and CDR2 is SFDVKD. The germline V and J ends were trimmed by 4 bases and 6 bases, with 14 bases remaining between them. CDR3 length equals 15 residues. The CDR3 sequence is CATSERRCGDEKLFF. For the CDR3, the DNA is TGTGCCACCAGTGAACGCAGATGTGGTGATGAAAAACTGTTTTTT.

CDR3 DNA sequence: TGTGCCAGTAGTCGGGTTAACAATCAGCCCCAGCATTTT. Its translation: CASSRVNNQPQHF. The V call is TRBV19, the J call TRBJ1-5; D ambiguous. The CDR3 has 13 residues. Trimming stripped 5 bases from V and 3 bases from J, with 8 bases between. Looked up from germline, CDR1 is LNHDA and CDR2 is SQIVND (reference sequence).

V usage is TRBV3-1 (or the pseudogene TRBV3-2) and J usage is TRBJ1-5; perhaps TRBD1 as D (5 bases). CDR3 size: 14 residues. Looked up from germline, CDR1 is LGHDT and CDR2 is YNNKEL (reference sequence). Trimming removed 0 bases at V and 5 bases at J, with 8 bases between. The CDR3 bases are TGTGCCAGCAGCCAAGATCGGGGGGATCAGCCCCAGCATTTT. This codes for CASSQDRGDQPQHF.

This chain connects TRBV28 to TRBJ1-2; TRBD1 matches 7 bases. The CDR3 length is 15 residues. Trimming took 6 bases from V and 4 from J; bases not matched to a gene: 11. The V gene's germline CDR1 is MDHEN and CDR2 SYDVKM. The CDR3 coding sequence is TGTGCCAGCAGGCCGAGGGGGCAGGGACTCTATGGCTACACCTTC. It codes for CASRPRGQGLYGYTF.

J is TRBJ2-1 and V is TRBV27; 9 bases match TRBD1. Germline CDR1 is MNHEY and CDR2 is SMNVEV (reference sequence). The V gene end was trimmed by 5 bases and the J gene end by 6 bases; junction bases not matched to a gene: 8. This CDR3 has 15 amino acids. The DNA of the CDR3 is TGTGCCAGCAGTCCCGGGACAGGGACGATCAATGAGCAGTTCTTC. It translates to CASSPGTGTINEQFF.

This sequence joins TRBV13 and TRBJ2-3; 7 bases match TRBD2. V gave up 5 bases and J gave up 5 bases; unmatched junction bases: 4. CDR1 and CDR2 from the germline V gene are PRHDT and FYEKMQ (reference sequence). This CDR3 is 13 amino acids long. The CDR3 DNA reads as TGTGCCAGCAGCCGAGCGGGGATAGATACGCAGTATTTT. Protein sequence: CASSRAGIDTQYF.

This chain uses TRBV27 with TRBJ1-6; no firm D call. From germline, CDR1 is MNHEY and CDR2 SMNVEV (reference sequence). The V and J ends lost 2 bases and 10 bases respectively, with 12 bases between them. This CDR3 spans 14 amino acids. CDR3 nucleotide sequence: TGTGCCAGCAGTTTAGGCCCAAATGGCTCACCCCTCCACTTT. Its translation: CASSLGPNGSPLHF.